These 7 T cell receptor beta chains share one sample of origin, sequenced in a study of control samples from healthy donors and cancer patients. Only in-frame clones appear in the TCRdb table, and some are missing; sequencing was by immunoSEQ multiplex PCR. The sample yields tens of thousands of clones, approximately 90% seen once. Sample: PBMCs. The receptors here all came from a woman aged 40-49 years with head and neck cancer.

V usage is TRBV6-5 and J usage is TRBJ2-1, with TRBD1 as a possible D gene (5 bases). The V gene lost 5 bases and the J gene lost 8 bases, with 10 bases spanning the gap. Germline assignment: CDR1 MNHEY and CDR2 SVGAGI. CDR3 length: 12 amino acids. This CDR3 reads CASSPQGDEQFF. In nucleotides, the CDR3 is TGTGCCAGCAGTCCGCAGGGCGATGAGCAGTTCTTC.

J is TRBJ1-1 and V is TRBV2; D call uncertain. CDR3 size: 12 residues. Trimming stripped 5 bases from V and 1 base from J, with 5 bases between. CDR1 is SNHLY, CDR2 FYNNEI, per germline. The CDR3 region is CASSWANTEAFF. The CDR3 DNA reads as TGTGCCAGCAGTTGGGCGAACACTGAAGCTTTCTTT. Together with reference TRBV2 and TRBJ1-1, the CDR3 gives the full variable domain: EPEVTQTPSHQVTQMGQEVILRCVPISNHLYFYWYRQILGQKVEFLVSFYNNEISEKSEIFDDQFSVERPDGSNFTLKIRSTKLEDSAMYFCASSWANTEAFFGQGTRLTVV.

This chain links TRBV7-9 with TRBJ1-2; D is uncertain. The germline V and J ends were trimmed by 5 bases and 3 bases, with 7 bases remaining between them. This CDR3 spans 12 amino acids. Germline values: CDR1 SEHNR, CDR2 FQNEAQ (reference sequence). The CDR3 reads CASSPRDYGYTF. The CDR3 nucleotides read TGTGCCAGCAGCCCTAGGGACTATGGCTACACCTTC.

The V and J genes are TRBV7-9 and TRBJ1-5; 7 nucleotides agree with TRBD1. The ends lost 5 bases at V and 2 bases at J; junction bases unmatched: 3. Germline lookup yields CDR1 SEHNR and CDR2 FQNEAQ (reference sequence). CDR3 length: 14 amino acids. CDR3 bases: TGTGCCAGCAGCACTGACAGGGGCAATCAGCCCCAGCATTTT. Protein product: CASSTDRGNQPQHF. Full variable domain (outside the CDR3, taken from reference TRBV7-9 and TRBJ1-5): DTGVSQNPRHKITKRGQNVTFRCDPISEHNRLYWYRQTLGQGPEFLTYFQNEAQLEKSRLLSDRFSAERPKGSFSTLEIQRTEQGDSAMYLCASSTDRGNQPQHFGDGTRLSIL.

The chain has TRBV27 and TRBJ1-2; D remains ambiguous. CDR1 and CDR2 (germline): MNHEY, SMNVEV (reference sequence). V lost 2 bases, J lost 0 bases, and 10 bases lay in between. CDR3 length: 15 amino acids. The CDR3 DNA is TGTGCCAGCAGTTTAAGATGGACGGCTAACTATGGCTACACCTTC. Its protein is CASSLRWTANYGYTF.

The rearrangement links TRBV19 to TRBJ1-2; D may be TRBD1 (5 bases). V was pared by 9 bases and J by 2 bases, with 10 bases between. The CDR3 totals 12 residues. Per the germline V gene, CDR1 is LNHDA and CDR2 is SQIVND (reference sequence). This CDR3 is CASRQGNYGYTF. CDR3 bases: TGTGCCAGCAGGCAGGGCAACTATGGCTACACCTTC.

The chain is built from TRBV9 and TRBJ2-7; 10 bases match TRBD1. The germline V gene encodes CDR1 SGDLS and CDR2 YYNGEE. After removal of 2 bases from V and 4 bases from J, the junction contained 3 bases not matched to a gene. The CDR3 length is 14 residues. This CDR3 is CASSVGQGWYEQYF. The CDR3 bases are TGTGCCAGCAGCGTGGGACAGGGGTGGTACGAGCAGTACTTC.